A selection of T cell receptor beta chains follows, all from one sample in a study of beta chain features in type 1 diabetes. The protocol was immunoSEQ multiplex PCR, while the TCRdb copy is restricted to in-frame clones and leaves out a portion. Of about 360,000 clones listed, roughly 13% were seen once; the top ten hold roughly 0.017%. The sequenced material came from naive CD4+ T cells from blood. These receptor sequences come from a man younger than 30 in good health. Each CDR3 is given with its conserved first and last residue. The order of the fields is V gene, D gene, clone size, J gene, CDR3 protein, CDR3 DNA. The D gene is left open where the match is weak. The listing skips clone size in some rows; elsewhere it reads once, few, many or a size class.

TRBV7-9,-,-,TRBJ2-7,CASSYVQKDYEQYF,TGTGCCAGCAGCTATGTACAGAAAGACTACGAGCAGTACTTC
TRBV7-2,-,-,TRBJ2-7,CASSPQGFLDEQYF,TGTGCCAGCAGCCCACAGGGTTTTCTCGACGAGCAGTACTTC
TRBV18,-,-,TRBJ2-7,CASSPEIGSNYEQYF,TGTGCCAGCTCACCGGAGATCGGCAGTAACTACGAGCAGTACTTC
TRBV5-1,TRBD2,-,TRBJ2-7,CASSLGTGDYAYEQYF,TGCGCCAGCAGCTTGGGTACGGGGGACTATGCCTACGAGCAGTACTTC
TRBV4-2,TRBD1,few,TRBJ2-7,CASSLTGTGDFGEQYF,TGTGCCAGCAGCCTTACTGGGACAGGCGACTTTGGCGAGCAGTACTTC
TRBV28,-,-,TRBJ2-7,CASRQDPYEQYF,TGTGCCAGCAGACAGGATCCCTACGAGCAGTACTTC
TRBV18,TRBD1,few,TRBJ2-7,CASSPLMGQFYEQYF,TGTGCCAGCTCACCACTAATGGGACAGTTCTACGAGCAGTACTTC
TRBV5-6,TRBD1,-,TRBJ2-3,CASSLRTGGDTQYF,TGTGCCAGCAGCTTGAGAACAGGGGGTGATACGCAGTATTTT
TRBV7-9,-,few,TRBJ1-5,CASSLQYNQPQHF,TGTGCCAGCAGCTTACAGTACAATCAGCCCCAGCATTTT
TRBV15,-,-,TRBJ1-4,CATSREDGLGKLFF,TGTGCCACCAGCAGAGAAGACGGGTTGGGAAAACTGTTTTTT
TRBV5-8,-,-,TRBJ1-1,CASSPGHLGSAFF,TGTGCCAGCAGCCCGGGACATTTGGGATCAGCTTTCTTT
TRBV5-1,TRBD2,-,TRBJ2-3,CASSRLASDTQYF,TGCGCCAGCAGCCGACTAGCGTCAGATACGCAGTATTTT
TRBV7-2,TRBD2,-,TRBJ2-5,CASSRTSGTLQETQYF,TGTGCCAGCAGCCGGACTAGCGGGACACTCCAAGAGACCCAGTACTTC
TRBV7-9,-,-,TRBJ1-2,CASSLDQGYGYTF,TGTGCCAGCAGCTTAGACCAGGGCTATGGCTACACCTTC
TRBV7-2,-,few,TRBJ1-1,CASSLVPTGNTEAFF,TGTGCCAGCAGCTTAGTGCCTACAGGGAACACTGAAGCTTTCTTT
TRBV20-1,-,few,TRBJ2-3,CSALAADTQYF,TGCAGTGCCCTAGCCGCAGATACGCAGTATTTT
TRBV29-1,TRBD1,few,TRBJ2-1,CSARLGQGAYNEQFF,TGCAGCGCCCGTCTGGGGCAGGGGGCCTACAATGAGCAGTTCTTC
TRBV7-2,TRBD1,few,TRBJ1-5,CASSSDRGNQPQHF,TGTGCCAGCAGCTCGGACAGGGGCAATCAGCCCCAGCATTTT
TRBV9,-,few,TRBJ2-6,CASSVGVTGRYSGANVLTF,TGTGCCAGCAGCGTAGGGGTGACAGGCCGATACTCTGGGGCCAACGTCCTGACTTTC
TRBV7-6,TRBD1,few,TRBJ2-7,CASSSHFDRDSHRFF,TGTGCCAGCAGCTCGCACTTCGACCGGGACAGTCACCGTTTCTTC
TRBV5-1,-,few,TRBJ2-1,CASSLGSDNEQFF,TGCGCCAGCAGCTTGGGGTCAGACAATGAGCAGTTCTTC
TRBV30,-,many,TRBJ2-7,CAWSAGYEQYF,TGTGCCTGGAGTGCGGGGTACGAGCAGTACTTC
TRBV9,TRBD2,-,TRBJ2-1,CASSDYPLAGLFNEQFF,TGTGCCAGCAGCGACTACCCTCTAGCGGGCCTTTTTAATGAGCAGTTCTTC
TRBV27,TRBD2,few,TRBJ2-3,CASSPHRDREGAYTQYF,TGTGCCAGCAGTCCTCACAGGGACCGGGAGGGTGCGTATACGCAGTATTTT
TRBV7-9,-,-,TRBJ1-6,CASSLVAGGDSPLHF,TGTGCCAGCAGCTTAGTGGCAGGAGGGGATTCACCCCTCCACTTT
TRBV7-8,-,-,TRBJ2-4,CASSFGGGNIQYF,TGTGCCAGCAGCTTTGGGGGCGGAAACATTCAGTACTTC
TRBV6-5,-,-,TRBJ2-5,CASSTRPPRGTQYF,TGTGCCAGCAGTACCCGCCCCCCCCGCGGGACCCAGTACTTC
TRBV30,TRBD1,-,TRBJ1-5,CAWGDRGFLVQPQHF,TGTGCCTGGGGGGACAGGGGGTTCCTCGTTCAGCCCCAGCATTTT
TRBV2,TRBD2,few,TRBJ2-7,CASIEGTSGSYEQYF,TGTGCCAGCATTGAAGGGACTAGCGGCTCCTACGAGCAGTACTTC
TRBV7-3,-,few,TRBJ2-7,CASSQNPGPYEQYF,TGTGCCAGCAGCCAAAACCCAGGGCCCTACGAGCAGTACTTC
TRBV7-9,-,-,TRBJ1-1,CASSLGAGRNTEAFF,TGTGCCAGCAGCTTAGGGGCAGGGCGGAACACTGAAGCTTTCTTT
TRBV9,TRBD1,-,TRBJ2-6,CASSVGQGVAGANVLTF,TGTGCCAGCAGCGTCGGACAGGGGGTGGCAGGGGCCAACGTCCTGACTTTC
TRBV2,-,-,TRBJ1-1,CASSGDRNTEAFF,TGTGCCAGCAGCGGCGACAGGAACACTGAAGCTTTCTTT
TRBV30,-,-,TRBJ2-7,CAWSVMQGISYEQYF,TGTGCCTGGAGTGTCATGCAGGGAATCTCCTACGAGCAGTACTTC
TRBV2,TRBD1,few,TRBJ1-4,CASSRTGVGNEKLFF,TGTGCCAGCAGCCGGACAGGGGTTGGTAATGAAAAACTGTTTTTT
TRBV6-6,-,-,TRBJ1-5,CASSYNLGGGNQPQHF,TGTGCCAGCAGTTACAACCTGGGGGGTGGCAATCAGCCCCAGCATTTT
TRBV2,-,-,TRBJ2-5,CASLYQETQYF,TGTGCCAGCCTTTACCAAGAGACCCAGTACTTC
TRBV28,TRBD2,many,TRBJ2-7,CASSSGGTTYEQYF,TGTGCCAGCAGTTCGGGAGGGACAACTTACGAGCAGTACTTC
TRBV18,TRBD1,-,TRBJ2-1,CASSPRQGVSWGEQFF,TGTGCCAGCTCACCCCGACAGGGGGTGTCCTGGGGTGAGCAGTTCTTC